This T cell receptor beta chain was observed in a study of metastatic and nonmetastatic thyroid tumors. Per the original methods: A classifier for distant metastasis in papillary thyroid cancer was constructed using CDR3 differences observed across clinicopathological groups. TCRdb re-analyzed the PCR reads through MiXCR. These V and J calls rely on TCRdb rather than the paper's analysis. The sample holds about 28,000 clones, roughly a quarter seen once. Deletions cut 1 base from V and 4 bases from J, with 16 bases between. Germline V lookup: CDR1 GTSNPN, CDR2 SVGIG (reference sequence). This CDR3 region has 16 residues. This clone was seen repeatedly, ten times or more. Patients were all untreated before their thyroid surgery.

What was sequenced was blood. V gene TRBV30 combines with J gene TRBJ1-4; a possible D gene is TRBD1 (5 bases). The sequence was obtained from a female donor with papillary thyroid cancer or a benign thyroid nodule (not recorded which). Some clones in this sample may be carry-over from other donors' samples. Here the CDR3 DNA reads TGTGCCTGGAGTGCCACTGGGGCAGCGATTAATGAAAAACTGTTTTTT. Amino acids: CAWSATGAAINEKLFF.